Listed below are T cell receptor beta chains from one sample, sequenced in a study of blood T cell repertoires in COVID-19. Here immunoSEQ multiplex PCR was the method, and the copy in TCRdb shows in-frame clones only, minus some. Here the sample spans about 260,000 clones, about 87% being singletons. Specimen: peripheral blood. These receptors were collected from a woman aged 40 to 50 who had recovered from COVID-19. The CDR3 runs from the conserved cysteine through the conserved F or W. The order of the fields is V gene, J gene, CDR3 protein.

>TRBV3-1/TRBV3-2|TRBJ2-7
CASSQERGRTGGLAGASYEQYF
>TRBV5-5|TRBJ2-3
CASSPGGDTQYF
>TRBV12-3/TRBV12-4|TRBJ1-1
CASSTTAAEAFF
>TRBV18|TRBJ2-7
CASSPPSGTSYEQYF
>TRBV10-3|TRBJ1-3
CAIGGRELGNTIYF
>TRBV30|TRBJ1-6
CAWSLKSGSPLHF
>TRBV6-5|TRBJ2-7
CASTETGGSYEQYF
>TRBV6-2/TRBV6-3|TRBJ2-7
CASSYGLGQGARKSYEQYF
>TRBV7-2|TRBJ1-2
CASSLVGGGYGYTF
>TRBV3-1/TRBV3-2|TRBJ2-1
CASSHPGELPNEQFF
>TRBV30|TRBJ2-1
CAWSLGGTGGNEQFF
>TRBV2|TRBJ1-5
CASSQGYSNQPQHF
>TRBV30|TRBJ1-1
CAWSGGEGTEAFF
>TRBV2|TRBJ2-3
CASRSGLAYTDTQYF
>TRBV9|TRBJ2-1
CASSPRLAGGPAYEQFF